The present T cell receptor beta chain was sequenced within a study of T cells after yellow fever vaccination. Study-wide results and caveats: Booster samples showed a return of most primary-vaccination clones (under 97% CD4, 88% CD8). A weaker but faster secondary response was observed, peaking on day 5 versus 15. CD4 and CD8 compartments shared a small share of clonotypes.

This CDR3 has 12 residues. Per germline, CDR1 MNHEY and CDR2 SMNVEV (reference sequence). The germline V and J ends were trimmed by 8 bases and 9 bases, with 17 bases remaining between them. Remarks on this clonotype: As yet, its antigen is unknown.

Template switching by 5'RACE produced TCR cDNA, adding a universal primer site and UMIs. TCRdb re-called the 5' RACE reads through MiXCR, storing one row per CDR3 protein. The data hold 600,000 to 750,000 distinct CDR3 sequences, with 9% to 15% observed a single time. The chain combines TRBV27 with TRBJ2-7; D not certain. Sequenced material: PBMCs, taken on the day of the yellow fever booster vaccination. This receptor was obtained from a young man who received the YFV17D yellow fever vaccine. CDR3 nucleotides: TGTGCCAGCGGCGGAACTTGGGGTCTGCAGTACTTC. This translates into CASGGTWGLQYF.